The 29 T cell receptor beta chains reported below all come from one sample, sequenced in a study of response to subunit inactivated influenza vaccine (dated by TCRdb to the late 2010s). Receptor libraries were prepared by RT-PCR. Sequencing was performed on an Illumina HiSeq 2500. TCRdb reran the public reads through fastp at Q25 and MiXCR, keeping productive beta chains. Rows matching on CDR3 protein sequence are summarized as one entry with the most common DNA and genes. The sample data list about 780,000 distinct CDR3 sequences, and about 18% of these were observed just once. Roughly 10% of the sample is taken by the ten largest. The specimen was PBMCs from blood, collected around 5 days after vaccination. The receptor source for this set is a man aged 50-59 years who received an inactivated influenza vaccine. Donor details come from another sample of the same person, matched by shared clones.

The chain uses TRBV20-1 and TRBJ2-1; 7 bases match TRBD1. V shed 2 bases, J shed 6 bases, and the junction held 10 bases outside the gene matches. In germline, CDR1 is DFQATT, CDR2 SNEGSKA (reference sequence). The CDR3 extends over 15 amino acids. The DNA of the CDR3 is TGCAGTGCTAGACTTCGACAGGGAAGGACCAATGAGCAGTTCTTC. Encoded protein: CSARLRQGRTNEQFF.

The gene calls are TRBV6-5 and TRBJ2-5; 12 bases agree with TRBD2. V dropped 0 bases and J dropped 3; count of bases not matched to a gene: 2. This CDR3 region has 16 residues. Germline lookup yields CDR1 MNHEY and CDR2 SVGAGI. CDR3 bases: TGTGCCAGCAGTTACTCGAGGACTAGCGGGAAAGAGACCCAGTACTTC. Translation gives CASSYSRTSGKETQYF.

This clonotype was counted only a few times. The chain uses TRBV7-9 and TRBJ2-1; 8 bases fit TRBD1. The CDR3 contains 16 residues. The J segment lost 4 bases and the V segment lost 5 bases, leaving 10 bases of the junction unmatched. Looked up from germline, CDR1 is SEHNR and CDR2 is FQNEAQ (reference sequence). The CDR3 DNA is TGTGCCAGCAGCGAGAGACAGGGGAAAAGATACAATGAGCAGTTCTTC. It codes for CASSERQGKRYNEQFF.

This clonotype was seen many times. This rearrangement joins TRBV24-1 to TRBJ2-1; 7 nucleotides match TRBD2. The CDR3 is 14 amino acids. Germline values: CDR1 KGHDR, CDR2 SFDVKD. V was clipped by 4 bases and J by 7 bases; unmatched bases: 6. The CDR3 DNA follows: TGTGCCACCAGTGACTCCCGTAGCGGGAATGAGCAGTTCTTC. It yields the protein CATSDSRSGNEQFF.

The rearrangement links TRBV7-9 to TRBJ2-5; D is ambiguous. Germline loops: CDR1 SEHNR, CDR2 FQNEAQ (reference sequence). The V and J ends lost 5 bases and 5 bases respectively, with 9 bases between them. The CDR3 extends over 12 amino acids. CDR3 sequence reads: CASSLKWETQYF. The CDR3 DNA is TGTGCCAGCAGCCTGAAATGGGAGACCCAGTACTTC.

This chain connects TRBV29-1 to TRBJ2-7; either TRBD1 or TRBD2 may fit D (5 bases each). The CDR3 spans 14 residues. The germline V and J ends were trimmed by 6 bases and 0 bases, with 15 bases remaining between them. The germline V gene encodes CDR1 SQVTM and CDR2 ANQGSEA. The CDR3 here is CSVWDQTSSYEQYF. Written as DNA, the CDR3 is TGCAGCGTCTGGGACCAAACGAGCTCCTACGAGCAGTACTTC.

The CDR3 is CASSKGLAGHTNEQFF. Written as DNA, the CDR3 is TGTGCCAGCAGCAAAGGACTAGCGGGTCACACCAATGAGCAGTTCTTC. V gene TRBV21-1 combines with J gene TRBJ2-1; the table's TRBD2 call for D was not verified on the DNA. TRBV21-1 is described as a pseudogene. This CDR3 has 16 amino acids.

The chain couples TRBV20-1 to TRBJ2-6; possible D gene TRBD2, 5 bases. The CDR3 is 14 amino acids. CDR1 DFQATT and CDR2 SNEGSKA come from the germline V gene (reference sequence). Trimming cost V 1 base and J 4 bases, with 8 bases left between them. CDR3 in DNA: TGCAGTGCTAGAGGAGGGTTAGGGGCCAACGTCCTGACTTTC. Amino acids: CSARGGLGANVLTF.

This clonotype was observed a handful of times. The chain employs TRBV20-1 and TRBJ2-3; D unresolved. The CDR3 consists of 16 residues. Per germline, CDR1 DFQATT and CDR2 SNEGSKA (reference sequence). Trimming left V 1 base short and J 0 bases short, with 14 bases between. The CDR3 is CSARGSWVSSTDTQYF. Here the CDR3 DNA reads TGCAGTGCTAGAGGTTCCTGGGTATCTAGCACAGATACGCAGTATTTT.

This clonotype was recorded a few times. The genes are TRBV6-5 and TRBJ2-1; D not certain. The V end was cut by 4 bases, the J end by 8 bases, with 15 bases between. Germline assignment: CDR1 MNHEY and CDR2 SVGAGI. The CDR3 covers 14 residues. The CDR3 DNA sequence: TGTGCCAGCAGTTCCGCGGATATACGGCATGAGCAGTTCTTC. Protein: CASSSADIRHEQFF.

There are many counts of this clonotype. The chain links TRBV20-1 to TRBJ2-7; 14 nucleotides agree with TRBD2. The germline V gene encodes CDR1 DFQATT and CDR2 SNEGSKA (reference sequence). The J segment lost 4 bases and the V segment lost 8 bases, leaving 10 bases of the junction unmatched. The CDR3 consists of 15 residues. The CDR3 DNA is TGCAGTACCCTGGGACTAGCGGGAGCTAGGTACGAGCAGTACTTC. It yields the protein CSTLGLAGARYEQYF.

The table lists this clonotype with a few counts. The chain has TRBV24-1 and TRBJ2-3, with D possibly matching TRBD2 (6 bases). Germline V gives CDR1 KGHDR, CDR2 SFDVKD. Trimming shortened V by 2 bases and J by 8 bases, and 10 bases separated the two germline ends. This CDR3 is 13 amino acids long. The CDR3 spells CATSDSPGGTQYF. The CDR3, as DNA: TGTGCCACCAGTGATTCCCCCGGGGGTACGCAGTATTTT.

The chain employs TRBV20-1 and TRBJ2-2; the match to TRBD2 covers 9 bases. The V segment lost 5 bases and the J segment 7 bases; nucleotides outside the gene matches: 11. This CDR3 has 15 residues. Germline-derived CDR1 and CDR2 are DFQATT and SNEGSKA (reference sequence). The CDR3 nucleotides are TGCAGTGCTCCCCTCGCGGGAGGGGCGAGCGGGGAGCTGTTTTTT. It specifies CSAPLAGGASGELFF.

This clonotype was seen only a few times. J is TRBJ1-1 and V is TRBV5-1; 9 nucleotides match TRBD1. Germline loops: CDR1 SGHRS, CDR2 YFSETQ. Losses at the gene ends were 5 bases for V and 1 base for J; bases not matched to a gene: 15. This CDR3 is 18 amino acids long. The CDR3 loop is CASRVSDRGFSTNTEAFF. The CDR3 DNA is TGCGCCAGCAGGGTCAGTGACAGGGGGTTTTCGACGAACACTGAAGCTTTCTTT.

The chain joins TRBV5-1 to TRBJ1-1; D is possibly TRBD1 (5 bases). The CDR3 extends over 13 amino acids. Germline-derived CDR1 and CDR2 are SGHRS and YFSETQ. V dropped 4 bases and J dropped 4 bases, with 11 bases sitting between them. DNA of the CDR3: TGCGCCAGCAGCCAGGACGGGGGCACTGAAGCTTTCTTT. Amino acids: CASSQDGGTEAFF. The full variable domain, with the rest looked up from reference TRBV5-1 and TRBJ1-1, is KAGVTQTPRYLIKTRGQQVTLSCSPISGHRSVSWYQQTPGQGLQFLFEYFSETQRNKGNFPGRFSGRQFSNSRSEMNVSTLELGDSALYLCASSQDGGTEAFFGQGTRLTVV.

This clonotype occurred a few times. V is TRBV20-1 and J is TRBJ2-7; 8 positions agree with TRBD2. Germline loops: CDR1 DFQATT, CDR2 SNEGSKA (reference sequence). The CDR3 has 13 amino acids. V shed 2 bases, J shed 6 bases, and the junction held 6 bases outside the gene matches. CDR3 sequence reads: CSARSGTSLEQYF. CDR3 DNA: TGCAGTGCTAGATCTGGGACTAGTCTCGAGCAGTACTTC.

This clonotype was seen a few times. The chain uses TRBV10-3 and TRBJ2-3; maybe TRBD2 (6 bases). Germline loops: CDR1 ENHRY, CDR2 SYGVKD. The CDR3 sequence is 14 residues long. V was cut by 9 bases and J by 2 bases, with 15 bases left in between. For the CDR3, the DNA is TGTGCCATATCAGGAGGCGGGGACACAGATACGCAGTATTTT. This gives the protein CAISGGGDTDTQYF.

This clonotype occurred a few times. The chain carries TRBV7-6 and TRBJ2-6; D unresolved. CDR1 is SGHVS, CDR2 FNYEAQ, per germline. Trimming took off 7 bases at V and 0 bases at J, with 4 bases between the two ends. The CDR3 sequence is 13 residues long. This CDR3 is CASKGSGANVLTF. For the CDR3, the DNA is TGTGCCAGCAAAGGCTCTGGGGCCAACGTCCTGACTTTC.

The chain employs TRBV6-5 and TRBJ2-5, with TRBD2 matching over 7 bases. V shed 2 bases, J shed 3 bases, and the junction held 12 bases outside the gene matches. Germline V gene data show CDR1 as MNHEY and CDR2 as SVGAGI. The length of the CDR3 is 17 residues. The DNA of the CDR3 is TGTGCCAGCAGTTACACTATCCTCGGGGCGGGAGAAGAGACCCAGTACTTC. Its protein is CASSYTILGAGEETQYF.

This chain links TRBV5-1 with TRBJ2-2, with TRBD1 as a possible D gene (5 bases). The CDR3 is made up of 16 amino acids. Trimming removed 3 bases from V and 0 bases from J, with 12 bases in between. CDR1 SGHRS and CDR2 YFSETQ come from the germline V gene. The CDR3 DNA sequence: TGCGCCAGCAGCTCAGGGCCGCCCGCGAACACCGGGGAGCTGTTTTTT. As protein: CASSSGPPANTGELFF. Based on the CDR3 plus reference TRBV5-1 and TRBJ2-2, the full variable domain is KAGVTQTPRYLIKTRGQQVTLSCSPISGHRSVSWYQQTPGQGLQFLFEYFSETQRNKGNFPGRFSGRQFSNSRSEMNVSTLELGDSALYLCASSSGPPANTGELFFGEGSRLTVL.

In this sample, this clonotype turned up many times. This chain connects TRBV9 to TRBJ2-7, with a tentative D call TRBD1 (6 bases). V lost 2 bases and J lost 4, with 16 bases in between. This CDR3 region has 15 residues. Germline CDR1 SGDLS, CDR2 YYNGEE. The CDR3 spells CASSVDPGTTYEQYF. For the CDR3, the DNA is TGTGCCAGCAGCGTGGACCCCGGGACAACTTACGAGCAGTACTTC.

This clonotype was counted between two and nine times. The chain has TRBV7-9 and TRBJ1-6, with D hard to call. The V end lost 9 bases, the J end lost 3 bases, and 18 bases lay between the germline ends. The CDR3 has 16 amino acids. Germline V gives CDR1 SEHNR, CDR2 FQNEAQ (reference sequence). The CDR3 here is CASRATGRHYNSPLHF. The DNA for the CDR3 is TGTGCCAGTCGAGCTACCGGGCGGCACTATAATTCACCCCTCCACTTT.

J is TRBJ2-4 and V is TRBV10-1; TRBD1 agrees at 7 bases. This CDR3 has 15 amino acids. Germline-derived CDR1 and CDR2 are WNHNN and SYGVQD (reference sequence). The V and J ends lost 2 bases and 2 bases, in that order; junction bases with no gene match: 3. The CDR3 spells CASSETGETKNIQYF. The DNA for the CDR3 is TGCGCCAGCAGTGAGACAGGGGAGACCAAAAACATTCAGTACTTC.

V usage is TRBV7-2 and J usage is TRBJ2-3; possibly TRBD2 for D (5 bases). The CDR3 contains 15 residues. The germline CDR1 and CDR2 sequences are SGHTA and FQGNSA. V lost 1 base to trimming and J lost 6 bases, with 14 bases between them. CDR3 loop: CASSLDGLRGDTQYF. CDR3 coding DNA: TGTGCCAGCAGCTTAGATGGCCTCAGAGGGGATACGCAGTATTTT.

The sample holds a few counts of this clonotype. The chain is built from TRBV12-3 or TRBV12-4 and TRBJ1-3; 8 bases are a match to TRBD1. V lost 8 bases and J lost 3; bases outside the gene matches: 9. CDR3 length equals 15 residues. CDR3 sequence reads: CASPYRGIGGNTIYF. CDR3 in DNA: TGTGCCAGCCCATACAGGGGGATTGGTGGAAACACCATATATTTT.

The genes are TRBV25-1 and TRBJ2-7; D is ambiguous. The CDR3 runs to 12 residues. Germline CDR1 and CDR2: MGHDK and SYGVNS. V gave up 1 base and J gave up 9 bases, with 10 bases separating them. CDR3 in amino acids: CASSESGTGQYF. CDR3 coding DNA: TGTGCCAGCAGTGAATCGGGCACGGGGCAGTACTTC.

The rearrangement joins TRBV6-1 to TRBJ2-7; TRBD1 matches 9 bases. CDR3 length: 15 amino acids. Germline CDR1 MNHNS, CDR2 SASEGT. V trimming: 6 bases; J trimming: 6 bases; junction bases outside the gene matches: 12. The CDR3 nucleotides are TGTGCCAGCAGACGTGGGACAGGGATAGTCGGCGAGCAGTACTTC. Translating gives CASRRGTGIVGEQYF.

The V and J genes are TRBV4-2 and TRBJ2-6; D may be TRBD1 (5 bases). From germline, CDR1 is LGHNA and CDR2 YNFKEQ. The CDR3 is 16 amino acids. V was pared by 1 base and J by 1 base, with 8 bases between. CDR3 loop: CASSQAQGSGANVLTF. The CDR3 DNA reads TGTGCCAGCAGCCAAGCCCAGGGTTCTGGGGCCAACGTCCTGACTTTC.

The V and J genes are TRBV5-1 and TRBJ2-7; D perhaps matches TRBD2 (6 bases). V lost 4 bases to trimming and J lost 4 bases, with 15 bases between them. CDR1 is SGHRS and CDR2 is YFSETQ in the germline V gene. The CDR3 sequence is 14 residues long. Here the CDR3 DNA reads TGCGCCAGCAGCCCCCACGTCGGGAGTTACGAGCAGTACTTC. This sequence encodes CASSPHVGSYEQYF.